These T cell receptor beta chains were read from a single sample in a study of blood T cell repertoires in COVID-19. Sequencing was performed with immunoSEQ multiplex PCR; in TCRdb, only in-frame clones are kept and a portion is missing. The sample yields approximately 270,000 clones, over 75% seen once. The specimen sequenced was PBMCs or T cells enriched from blood (not recorded which). These TCRs come from a woman between 25 and 40 years old who had recovered from COVID-19. Each CDR3 is given without its conserved first and last residue. Fields, in order: J gene, V gene, CDR3 protein.

TRBJ1-5 | TRBV18 | ASSVGQGVGQPQH
TRBJ1-6 | TRBV7-2 | ASSPDRGSSPLH
TRBJ2-2 | TRBV5-1 | ASSPSDVATYTGELF
TRBJ2-2 | TRBV9 | ASSLGTENTGELF
TRBJ1-2 | TRBV27 | ASSLYGTAYGYT
TRBJ2-3 | TRBV30 | AWNRGPDTQY
TRBJ2-5 | TRBV5-4 | ASSLAGGQETQY
TRBJ2-7 | TRBV10-3 | AISAPGQGYEQY
TRBJ1-2 | TRBV5-4 | ASSLSGKDYGYT
TRBJ1-5 | TRBV7-8 | ASSLARSSVQPQH
TRBJ2-7 | TRBV28 | ASSNYEQY
TRBJ2-7 | TRBV5-6 | ASSFRTGSRGEQY
TRBJ1-2 | TRBV10-3 | AIMRGTGSNYGYT
TRBJ1-2 | TRBV2 | ASLQGAYGYT
TRBJ2-2 | TRBV2 | ASSDLELAGYETGELF
TRBJ2-3 | TRBV5-6 | ASSTRVASTDTQY
TRBJ2-3 | TRBV6-1 | ASSETAGGADTQY
TRBJ2-1 | TRBV12-3/TRBV12-4 | ASSLGQASEQF
TRBJ2-5 | TRBV7-9 | ASSYPLGHQETQY
TRBJ1-1 | TRBV28 | ASSLATDLNTEAF
TRBJ2-1 | TRBV11-3 | ASSLRAGAPYNEQF
TRBJ1-2 | TRBV18 | ASSPYDSPAANYGYT
TRBJ2-7 | TRBV10-3 | AIRGGQGGEQY
TRBJ2-7 | TRBV28 | ASNQAGGTYEQY
TRBJ2-7 | TRBV11-1 | ASSSGGSSYEQY
TRBJ2-1 | TRBV27 | ASTPAGMPYNEQF
TRBJ2-2 | TRBV6-4 | ASSDSIGDRGTGELF
TRBJ1-5 | TRBV20-1 | SASLGGSNQPQH
TRBJ1-5 | TRBV6-4 | ASSGPTGIDNQPQH
TRBJ1-1 | TRBV7-2 | ASSFWAINTEAF
TRBJ1-2 | TRBV5-6 | ASSFERQAYGYT
TRBJ2-1 | TRBV19 | ASSIGTGRGGEQF
TRBJ2-1 | TRBV24-1 | ATSDPLASGNEQF
TRBJ1-1 | TRBV28 | ASSFTGGAF
TRBJ1-2 | TRBV5-1 | ASSLASVKGYT
TRBJ2-2 | TRBV3-1/TRBV3-2 | ASSLTGLTNTGELF
TRBJ1-1 | TRBV15 | ATSRDRKQGNTEAF
TRBJ2-1 | TRBV7-6 | ASSLRTSGSVDEQF
TRBJ1-1 | TRBV12-3/TRBV12-4 | ASSYRVVTEAF
TRBJ2-7 | TRBV6-5 | ASSLNRGGYEQY
TRBJ2-7 | TRBV28 | ASSLIGLGNNEQY
TRBJ1-5 | TRBV6-6 | ASSPLRTGGSNQPQH
TRBJ2-2 | TRBV5-1 | ASSLDPGTNTGELF
TRBJ1-2 | TRBV28 | ASSADRYYGYT
TRBJ1-2 | TRBV30 | AWSDGPGYT
TRBJ2-7 | TRBV11-3 | ASSRTSGIEGEQY
TRBJ1-3 | TRBV28 | ASFPGGPLGTIY
TRBJ1-2 | TRBV16 | ASSQSRTPPYGYT
TRBJ1-1 | TRBV12-3/TRBV12-4 | ASSYRAQAF
TRBJ1-5 | TRBV7-6 | ASSAGGEQH
TRBJ1-2 | TRBV28 | ASSLDSNYGYT
TRBJ1-2 | TRBV5-5 | ASSLEPRANYGYT
TRBJ2-1 | TRBV3-1/TRBV3-2 | ASSLAGATRDEQF
TRBJ2-1 | TRBV4-2 | ASSQVLLAGDYNEQF
TRBJ1-1 | TRBV7-8 | ASSITGRVREAF